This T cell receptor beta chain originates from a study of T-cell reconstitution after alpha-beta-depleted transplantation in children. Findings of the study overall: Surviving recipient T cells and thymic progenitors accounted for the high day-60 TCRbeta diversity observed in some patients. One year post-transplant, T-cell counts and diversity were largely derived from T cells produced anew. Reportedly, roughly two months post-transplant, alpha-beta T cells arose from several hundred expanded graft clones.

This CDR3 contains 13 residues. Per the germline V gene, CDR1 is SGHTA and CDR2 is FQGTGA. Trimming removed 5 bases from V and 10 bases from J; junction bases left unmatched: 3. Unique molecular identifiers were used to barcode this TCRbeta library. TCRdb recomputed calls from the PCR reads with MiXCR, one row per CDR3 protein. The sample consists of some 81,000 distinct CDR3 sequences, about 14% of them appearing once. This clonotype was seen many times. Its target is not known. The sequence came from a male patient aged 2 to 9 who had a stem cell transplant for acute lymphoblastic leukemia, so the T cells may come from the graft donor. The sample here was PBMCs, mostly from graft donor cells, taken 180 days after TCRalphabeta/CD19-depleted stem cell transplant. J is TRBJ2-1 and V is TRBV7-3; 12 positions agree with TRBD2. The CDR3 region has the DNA TGTGCCAGCAGCGCCACTAGCGGGAGGGAGCAGTTCTTC. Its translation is CASSATSGREQFF.